The 27 T cell receptor beta chains given below trace back to one sample, sequenced in a study of blood T cell repertoires in COVID-19. The table came from immunoSEQ multiplex PCR; TCRdb's copy has only in-frame clones and leaves some out. Of about 480,000 clones listed, 75% to 90% are singletons. The sample comprised peripheral blood. The receptors stem from a woman aged 30 to 39 with acute or convalescent COVID-19.

V and J are TRBV6-1 and TRBJ1-1, with D unclear. The CDR3 length is 12 residues. V lost 0 bases and J 8 bases, leaving 7 bases between the germline ends. Germline CDR1 is MNHNS and CDR2 is SASEGT. The CDR3 coding sequence is TGTGCCAGCAGTGAAGCGCGCAGGGAAGCTTTCTTT. Amino acid sequence: CASSEARREAFF.

The chain has TRBV27 and TRBJ1-1, with TRBD1 matching over 8 bases. With V trimmed by 6 bases and J by 10 bases, 4 bases remained unmatched. This CDR3 is 11 amino acids long. CDR1 is MNHEY, CDR2 SMNVEV, per germline (reference sequence). Here the CDR3 reads CASSTGGVAFF. The DNA of the CDR3 is TGTGCCAGCAGCACAGGGGGGGTAGCTTTCTTT.

The chain uses TRBV6-5 and TRBJ2-7; a weak D match, TRBD1 (6 bases). The CDR3 is 14 amino acids. V lost 6 bases to trimming and J lost 2 bases, with 14 bases between them. CDR1 is MNHEY, CDR2 SVGAGI, per germline. This chain's CDR3 is CASRSQGTPYEQYF. CDR3 bases: TGTGCCAGCAGATCCCAGGGGACCCCCTACGAGCAGTACTTC.

As to this clone: The sample contains more than one DNA sequence encoding this CDR3. This chain links TRBV4-1 with TRBJ1-1; D is undetermined. The CDR3 is 13 residues long. CDR1 is MGHRA and CDR2 is YSYEKL in the germline V gene. Trimming took 5 bases from V and 1 from J, leaving 8 bases between them. The CDR3 loop is CASSRTANTEAFF. CDR3 bases: TGCGCCAGCAGCAGAACAGCGAACACTGAAGCTTTCTTT.

The chain employs TRBV5-1 and TRBJ1-2; 7 bases are shared with TRBD1. The CDR3 is 14 residues long. The germline V gene encodes CDR1 SGHRS and CDR2 YFSETQ. The V and J ends lost 3 bases and 8 bases, in that order; junction bases with no gene match: 10. The CDR3, as DNA: TGCGCCAGCAGCTCGGGACAGATTCAGTGGGGCTACACCTTC. Translated, it gives CASSSGQIQWGYTF. Looking up the rest from reference TRBV5-1 and TRBJ1-2 gives the full variable domain: KAGVTQTPRYLIKTRGQQVTLSCSPISGHRSVSWYQQTPGQGLQFLFEYFSETQRNKGNFPGRFSGRQFSNSRSEMNVSTLELGDSALYLCASSSGQIQWGYTFGSGTRLTVV.

The rearrangement links TRBV28 to TRBJ2-7; weak D call: TRBD1 (6 bases). V was trimmed by 7 bases and J by 2 bases, leaving 15 bases between them. The CDR3 totals 14 residues. CDR1 is MDHEN, CDR2 SYDVKM, per germline. CDR3 nucleotides: TGTGCCAGCATCCAATCCGGGACACCCTACGAGCAGTACTTC. Translating it yields CASIQSGTPYEQYF.

The chain recombines TRBV9 with TRBJ2-2; tentatively, D is TRBD2 (7 bases). The CDR3 contains 17 residues. Trimming stripped 0 bases from V and 4 bases from J, with 16 bases between. Germline V CDR1 and CDR2: SGDLS, YYNGEE. In nucleotides, the CDR3 is TGTGCCAGCAGCGTAGGTCAGGTGGGGGGGCTCACCGGGGAGCTGTTTTTT. Translated: CASSVGQVGGLTGELFF.

This chain links TRBV15 with TRBJ1-4, with D possibly TRBD1 on 5 matching bases. Germline V lookup: CDR1 LNHNV, CDR2 YYDKDF (reference sequence). V lost 4 bases and J 8 bases, leaving 14 bases between the germline ends. This CDR3 is 14 amino acids long. The CDR3 DNA follows: TGTGCCACCAGCAATCCAGGGTCGGAAGAAAAACTGTTTTTT. Translated: CATSNPGSEEKLFF.

The rearrangement links TRBV5-8 to TRBJ1-4; tentative D call: TRBD1 (5 bases). V was clipped by 4 bases and J by 8 bases, with 15 bases between them. In germline, CDR1 is SGHTS, CDR2 YDEGEE. The CDR3 is 14 residues long. Here the CDR3 reads CASSPGDRVEKLFF. The CDR3 DNA reads TGTGCCAGCAGCCCGGGGGACCGGGTAGAAAAACTGTTTTTT.

This clone was found once. The chain has TRBV5-1 and TRBJ2-1; tentative D call: TRBD1 (5 bases). Trimming pared 4 bases from V and 4 bases from J, leaving 12 bases between. Germline CDR1 and CDR2: SGHRS and YFSETQ. The CDR3 spans 14 residues. The CDR3 DNA reads TGCGCCAGCAGCCAGGGATCTGGATACAATGAGCAGTTCTTC. Residues: CASSQGSGYNEQFF.

The CDR3 sequence: CAISGRDRGNEQFF. DNA of the CDR3: TGTGCCATCAGTGGCCGGGACAGGGGCAATGAGCAGTTCTTC. The chain is built from TRBV10-3 and TRBJ2-1, with 10 bases fitting TRBD1. The germline V gene has CDR1 ENHRY and CDR2 SYGVKD. The CDR3 totals 14 residues. The V gene end was trimmed by 4 bases and the J gene end by 6 bases; junction bases not matched to a gene: 3.

To note about this clone: Other DNA sequences in the sample encode the same CDR3. The V and J genes are TRBV5-1 and TRBJ2-7, with 7 bases matching TRBD1. This CDR3 has 14 amino acids. The V segment lost 3 bases and the J segment 2 bases; nucleotides outside the gene matches: 5. From germline, CDR1 is SGHRS and CDR2 YFSETQ. Written as DNA, the CDR3 is TGCGCCAGCAGCTCCTCCGGGACAGCCTACGAGCAGTACTTC. Translated, it gives CASSSSGTAYEQYF.

V gene TRBV9 combines with J gene TRBJ1-3; no clear D. The V end lost 3 bases, the J end lost 4 bases, and 8 bases lay between the germline ends. There are 13 residues in the CDR3. From germline, CDR1 is SGDLS and CDR2 YYNGEE. The CDR3 loop is CASSGPSGNTIYF. Here the CDR3 DNA reads TGTGCCAGCAGCGGGCCCTCGGGAAACACCATATATTTT.

The chain has TRBV7-3 and TRBJ2-2; TRBD1 is a possible D gene (6 bases). V lost 1 base and J 1 base, leaving 13 bases between the germline ends. Looked up from germline, CDR1 is SGHTA and CDR2 is FQGTGA. CDR3 length equals 17 residues. CDR3 bases: TGTGCCAGCAGCTTAAATCGGGACATGGAGAACACCGGGGAGCTGTTTTTT. It specifies CASSLNRDMENTGELFF.

The chain combines TRBV28 with TRBJ2-1, with 12 nucleotides matching TRBD2. This CDR3 comprises 15 residues. Germline trimming cut 5 bases from V and 8 bases from J; bases unmatched to any gene: 7. The germline gives CDR1 MDHEN, CDR2 SYDVKM. This chain's CDR3 is CASSDPSGGAHEQFF. The CDR3 nucleotides are TGTGCCAGCAGTGATCCTAGCGGGGGGGCCCATGAGCAGTTCTTC. Full variable domain (missing parts from reference TRBV28 and TRBJ2-1): DVKVTQSSRYLVKRTGEKVFLECVQDMDHENMFWYRQDPGLGLRLIYFSYDVKMKEKGDIPEGYSVSREKKERFSLILESASTNQTSMYLCASSDPSGGAHEQFFGPGTRLTVL.

This chain links TRBV27 with TRBJ2-7; weak D call: TRBD2 (6 bases). This CDR3 comprises 15 residues. The V end was cut by 2 bases, the J end by 1 base, with 12 bases between. Germline V gene lookup returns CDR1 MNHEY and CDR2 SMNVEV (reference sequence). The CDR3 is CASSLTPGRSYEQYF. Written as DNA, the CDR3 is TGTGCCAGCAGTTTAACTCCAGGGAGGTCCTACGAGCAGTACTTC.

This rearrangement joins TRBV4-1 to TRBJ2-3; 7 bases match TRBD2. V lost 3 bases and J lost 4; bases outside the gene matches: 10. Germline V gene lookup returns CDR1 MGHRA and CDR2 YSYEKL. CDR3 length: 16 amino acids. CDR3 region: CASSQPLRGNSDTQYF. The CDR3 coding sequence is TGCGCCAGCAGCCAGCCCTTGCGGGGGAATTCAGATACGCAGTATTTT.

This rearrangement joins TRBV11-3 to TRBJ2-1; maybe TRBD1 (5 bases). Trimming removed 0 bases from V and 4 bases from J, with 10 bases in between. Germline-derived CDR1 and CDR2 are SGHNT and YENEEA. The CDR3 is 15 amino acids. The chain's CDR3 is CASSLDADKYNEQFF. The CDR3, as DNA: TGTGCCAGCAGCTTAGACGCGGACAAATACAATGAGCAGTTCTTC.

V gene TRBV28 combines with J gene TRBJ2-7; D possibly corresponds to TRBD1 (6 bases). The ends were cut back, 6 bases at V and 0 bases at J, with 27 bases in the middle. The CDR3 spans 19 residues. Germline-derived CDR1 and CDR2 are MDHEN and SYDVKM. The CDR3 nucleotides read TGTGCCAGCAGCTTAGGGTTACCCGAACCGGGACATGCCTCCTACGAGCAGTACTTC. Residues: CASSLGLPEPGHASYEQYF. The variable domain in full, with the rest retrieved from reference TRBV28 and TRBJ2-7, is DVKVTQSSRYLVKRTGEKVFLECVQDMDHENMFWYRQDPGLGLRLIYFSYDVKMKEKGDIPEGYSVSREKKERFSLILESASTNQTSMYLCASSLGLPEPGHASYEQYFGPGTRLTVT.

The rearrangement joins TRBV30 to TRBJ1-6; 9 bases map to TRBD1. Germline CDR1 reads GTSNPN; CDR2 reads SVGIG (reference sequence). The CDR3 contains 17 residues. The ends lost 4 bases at V and 1 base at J; junction bases unmatched: 8. The CDR3 nucleotides read TGTGCCTGGACCGAGACAGGGGGAAATTCCTATAATTCACCCCTCCACTTT. Translation: CAWTETGGNSYNSPLHF.

The chain couples TRBV23-1 to TRBJ2-2; 7 positions agree with TRBD2. TRBV23-1 is identified as an open reading frame with a role that is uncertain. The CDR3 extends over 12 amino acids. V trimming: 4 bases; J trimming: 8 bases; junction bases outside the gene matches: 1. This CDR3 is CASSRAGGELFF. In nucleotides, the CDR3 is TGCGCCAGCAGTCGAGCGGGGGGGGAGCTGTTTTTT.

This clone has a handful of counts. This chain uses TRBV6-6 with TRBJ1-6; no reliable D call. The germline CDR1 and CDR2 sequences are MNHNY and SVGAGI (reference sequence). Trimming pared 4 bases from V and 13 bases from J, leaving 14 bases between. The CDR3 is made up of 13 amino acids. Here the CDR3 reads CASSSAFQVPLHF. The DNA of the CDR3 is TGTGCCAGCAGTTCAGCTTTCCAGGTGCCCCTCCACTTT.

This clone was seen many times. The chain combines TRBV7-9 with TRBJ2-3, with TRBD2 identical over 7 bases. This CDR3 is built from 14 residues. Trimming removed 1 base from V and 4 bases from J; junction bases left unmatched: 2. The V gene's germline CDR1 is SEHNR and CDR2 FQNEAQ (reference sequence). In DNA form, the CDR3 reads TGTGCCAGCAGCTTAGGCGGGGGAGCAGATACGCAGTATTTT. Translation gives CASSLGGGADTQYF.

The chain links TRBV7-9 to TRBJ2-3; 7 bases are shared with TRBD1. CDR3 length: 15 amino acids. The junction had 9 bases not matched to a gene; V was cut back by 5 bases and J by 4 bases. Germline V gene data show CDR1 as SEHNR and CDR2 as FQNEAQ (reference sequence). The CDR3 loop is CASSLRQGGPDTQYF. As DNA, the CDR3 is TGTGCCAGCAGCCTAAGACAGGGTGGCCCAGATACGCAGTATTTT.

The rearrangement links TRBV5-1 to TRBJ2-7, with 8 bases matching TRBD1. With V trimmed by 0 bases and J by 4 bases, 6 bases remained unmatched. Looked up from germline, CDR1 is SGHRS and CDR2 is YFSETQ. CDR3 length: 15 residues. The CDR3 region is CASSLEWDRRYEQYF. The CDR3 DNA reads TGCGCCAGCAGCTTGGAGTGGGACAGGAGATACGAGCAGTACTTC.

Regarding this clone: Other nucleotide sequences in the sample specify the same CDR3. The V call is TRBV3-1 (or the pseudogene TRBV3-2), the J call TRBJ1-4; D might be TRBD1 (5 bases). CDR1 is LGHDT and CDR2 is YNNKEL in the germline V gene (reference sequence). The CDR3 has 15 residues. The V and J ends lost 1 base and 8 bases respectively, with 14 bases between them. CDR3 amino acids: CASSQVGQGREKLFF. In DNA, the CDR3 is TGTGCCAGCAGCCAAGTGGGTCAGGGAAGGGAAAAACTGTTTTTT.

V and J are TRBV7-2 and TRBJ1-1; 7 bases fit TRBD1. Losses at the gene ends were 5 bases for V and 4 bases for J; bases not matched to a gene: 10. The CDR3 loop spans 15 amino acids. In germline, CDR1 is SGHTA, CDR2 FQGNSA. The CDR3: CASSRDYRGGTEAFF. CDR3 coding DNA: TGTGCCAGCAGCCGGGATTACAGGGGTGGCACTGAAGCTTTCTTT.